A single T cell receptor (beta chain) is shown here with its context. Its cognate antigen is unknown. These data are taken from a study of cytomegalovirus exposure and HLA in healthy donors. The overall study: A previous analysis identified 95 million to 140 million unique TCR beta sequences derived from around 200 million T cells.

Germline assignment: CDR1 KGHSH and CDR2 LQKENI. This CDR3 contains 15 residues. Trimming pared 4 bases from V and 4 bases from J, leaving 13 bases between. This PCR relied on a set of 60 Vbeta primers and 13 Jbeta primers. The protocol was immunoSEQ multiplex PCR, while the TCRdb copy is restricted to in-frame clones and leaves out a portion. The sample has around 170,000 clones; around four fifths are singletons. Study-level points and caveats: Later analysis identified a missense DCLRE1C variant that was linked to TCR beta V- and J-gene trimming. Sequencing had likely introduced a cluster of highly shared sequence variants as an artifact. Relative to the approximately 700-donor mean, N-insertions were reportedly fewer in an Asian-associated ancestry cluster in a later analysis.

The sequence was obtained from a woman younger than 30 in good health and CMV-seronegative. The sample was PBMCs. This chain links TRBV18 with TRBJ2-2; possibly TRBD2 for D (5 bases). CDR3 coding DNA: TGTGCCAGCTCACAACTAGTAGAGGGCACCGGGGAGCTGTTTTTT. It yields the protein CASSQLVEGTGELFF.